Presented here are 25 T cell receptor beta chains from one specimen sequenced in a study of cytomegalovirus exposure and HLA in healthy donors. Primers: 60 Vbeta forward and 13 Jbeta reverse. The repertoire was sequenced with immunoSEQ multiplex PCR; TCRdb's copy has only in-frame clones and lacks some. The sample contains 150,000 to 200,000 clones, approximately 80% of which appear only once. The sequenced material came from PBMCs. Every receptor here comes from a man between 60 and 70 years old in good health and CMV-seronegative.

V gene TRBV5-1 combines with J gene TRBJ1-1; no reliable D call. Germline lookup yields CDR1 SGHRS and CDR2 YFSETQ. The CDR3 length is 16 residues. V was clipped by 7 bases and J by 3 bases, with 22 bases between them. The CDR3 coding sequence is TGCGCCAGCGGTCAGACATCTAACCGATGGGACACTGAAGCTTTCTTT. It translates to CASGQTSNRWDTEAFF.

The V gene is TRBV19, the J gene TRBJ1-4; no reliable D call. Trimming stripped 0 bases from V and 7 bases from J, with 6 bases between. The CDR3 sequence is 13 residues long. The V gene's germline CDR1 is LNHDA and CDR2 SQIVND (reference sequence). The CDR3 is CASSIDVSEKLFF. In DNA form, the CDR3 reads TGTGCCAGTAGTATAGATGTGAGTGAAAAACTGTTTTTT.

The chain has TRBV5-4 and TRBJ2-1; 8 bases are shared with TRBD2. Germline CDR1 reads SGHNT; CDR2 reads YYREEE (reference sequence). This CDR3 contains 16 residues. The V and J ends lost 4 bases and 2 bases, in that order; junction bases with no gene match: 8. The CDR3 here is CASSTKTGLAYNEQFF. In DNA, the CDR3 is TGTGCCAGCAGCACAAAGACGGGACTAGCCTACAATGAGCAGTTCTTC.

The chain uses TRBV5-1 and TRBJ2-7; 13 bases are a match to TRBD2. CDR3 length: 15 residues. The germline V gene encodes CDR1 SGHRS and CDR2 YFSETQ. V shed 4 bases and J 4 bases; nucleotides not matched to a gene: 5. CDR3: CASSPGLAGIYEQYF. In DNA form, the CDR3 reads TGCGCCAGCAGCCCGGGACTAGCGGGGATTTACGAGCAGTACTTC.

The chain links TRBV10-3 to TRBJ2-2; tentatively, D is TRBD2 (5 bases). The CDR3 contains 16 residues. Germline V gives CDR1 ENHRY, CDR2 SYGVKD. The V end was cut by 6 bases, the J end by 0 bases, with 14 bases between. This CDR3 reads CAIRSLGSPNTGELFF. The CDR3 DNA reads as TGTGCCATCAGGTCACTAGGAAGCCCGAACACCGGGGAGCTGTTTTTT.

The chain has TRBV7-3 and TRBJ2-5; a possible D gene is TRBD2 (5 bases). CDR1 is SGHTA and CDR2 is FQGTGA in the germline V gene. The V and J ends lost 5 bases and 0 bases respectively, with 7 bases between them. CDR3 length: 13 residues. The CDR3 protein is CASSRGHQETQYF. CDR3 DNA sequence: TGTGCCAGCAGCCGCGGGCACCAAGAGACCCAGTACTTC.

This chain uses TRBV7-9 with TRBJ1-1; D call uncertain. CDR1 is SEHNR and CDR2 is FQNEAQ in the germline V gene (reference sequence). Trimming left V 2 bases short and J 4 bases short, with 14 bases between. The CDR3 length is 15 residues. DNA of the CDR3: TGTGCCAGCAGCTTATCCTCCGCGGTAAGCACTGAAGCTTTCTTT. Translated: CASSLSSAVSTEAFF.

The chain has TRBV27 and TRBJ1-2; TRBD1 is a possible D gene (5 bases). Germline loops: CDR1 MNHEY, CDR2 SMNVEV (reference sequence). This CDR3 is built from 14 residues. V lost 0 bases and J 6 bases, leaving 11 bases between the germline ends. Here the CDR3 DNA reads TGTGCCAGCAGTTTATCGGATAAGGGGAATGGCTACACCTTC. It codes for CASSLSDKGNGYTF.

V usage is TRBV29-1 and J usage is TRBJ2-2; TRBD1 might be the D (5 bases). Trimming shortened V by 5 bases and J by 1 base, and 11 bases separated the two germline ends. The V gene's germline CDR1 is SQVTM and CDR2 ANQGSEA. The CDR3 is 14 residues long. CDR3 nucleotides: TGCAGCGTTCGAACCGGACAGAACACCGGGGAGCTGTTTTTT. Protein: CSVRTGQNTGELFF.

This clone came up a few times. The V call is TRBV2, the J call TRBJ1-1; 7 bases match TRBD1. The CDR3 runs to 14 residues. Germline CDR1 and CDR2: SNHLY and FYNNEI. Trimming at V came to 7 bases and at J to 4 bases, leaving 9 bases not matched to a gene. CDR3 loop: CASTYRGEGTEAFF. The DNA for the CDR3 is TGTGCCAGCACCTACAGGGGAGAGGGCACTGAAGCTTTCTTT.

CDR3 protein: CASSLSPGTGSEKLFF. DNA for the CDR3: TGTGCCAGCAGTTTAAGCCCTGGGACAGGGTCTGAAAAACTGTTTTTT. This chain joins TRBV28 and TRBJ1-4, with 9 nucleotides matching TRBD1. Trimming cost V 2 bases and J 7 bases; bases outside gene matches: 8. Germline CDR1 MDHEN, CDR2 SYDVKM. The CDR3 length is 16 residues.

The chain combines TRBV9 with TRBJ2-2; tentative D call: TRBD2 (6 bases). The length of the CDR3 is 15 residues. V was pared by 4 bases and J by 6 bases, with 16 bases between. Germline CDR1 SGDLS, CDR2 YYNGEE. The CDR3 is CASSLTSGGAGELFF. In nucleotides, the CDR3 is TGTGCCAGCAGCCTCACTTCTGGAGGGGCCGGGGAGCTGTTTTTT.

The V gene is TRBV19, the J gene TRBJ1-1; the match to TRBD1 covers 7 bases. The CDR3 extends over 15 amino acids. With V trimmed by 7 bases and J by 3 bases, 11 bases remained unmatched. CDR1 is LNHDA and CDR2 is SQIVND in the germline V gene (reference sequence). The chain's CDR3 is CASMSARGAYTEAFF. CDR3 nucleotides: TGTGCCAGTATGTCGGCCAGGGGGGCCTACACTGAAGCTTTCTTT.

V usage is TRBV6-1 and J usage is TRBJ2-7; 8 nucleotides align to TRBD1. V was clipped by 5 bases and J by 5 bases; unmatched bases: 8. The CDR3 spans 14 residues. The V gene's germline CDR1 is MNHNS and CDR2 SASEGT. CDR3 sequence reads: CASSNRGSPDEQYF. CDR3 sequence (DNA): TGTGCCAGCAGTAACAGGGGGAGTCCGGACGAGCAGTACTTC.

Concerning this clone itself: The same CDR3 can be traced to other DNA sequences in this sample. This sequence joins TRBV9 and TRBJ2-3; TRBD2 aligns across 8 bases. Germline trimming cut 2 bases from V and 0 bases from J; bases unmatched to any gene: 2. Germline V lookup: CDR1 SGDLS, CDR2 YYNGEE. The CDR3 extends over 15 amino acids. The CDR3 sequence is CASSVGGGSTDTQYF. CDR3 bases: TGTGCCAGCAGCGTCGGCGGGGGGAGCACAGATACGCAGTATTTT.

The chain carries TRBV4-2 and TRBJ1-6; D may be TRBD1 (6 bases). Trimming pared 1 base from V and 5 bases from J, leaving 9 bases between. The germline V gene has CDR1 LGHNA and CDR2 YNFKEQ. The CDR3 extends over 15 amino acids. CDR3 residues: CASSQVGTNNSPLHF. The CDR3 DNA follows: TGTGCCAGCAGCCAAGTTGGGACAAATAATTCACCCCTCCACTTT.

This chain joins TRBV19 and TRBJ2-2; no reliable D call. The CDR3 totals 13 residues. Germline assignment: CDR1 LNHDA and CDR2 SQIVND (reference sequence). Trimming took off 1 base at V and 6 bases at J, with 6 bases between the two ends. As DNA, the CDR3 is TGTGCCAGTAGTATAGTCAGGTCCGGGGAGCTGTTTTTT. This encodes CASSIVRSGELFF.

This sequence joins TRBV13 and TRBJ2-3; 9 bases agree with TRBD2. Germline trimming cut 0 bases from V and 0 bases from J; bases unmatched to any gene: 13. The CDR3 sequence is 20 residues long. From germline, CDR1 is PRHDT and CDR2 FYEKMQ (reference sequence). The CDR3 region has the DNA TGTGCCAGCAGCTTAGGCCTCGGGGTAGCGGGGGAATATAGCACAGATACGCAGTATTTT. Protein sequence: CASSLGLGVAGEYSTDTQYF.

The CDR3 is CASSVAMSGGGYTF. Here the CDR3 DNA reads TGTGCCAGCAGCGTAGCTATGTCAGGAGGAGGCTACACCTTC. The chain carries TRBV9 and TRBJ1-2; D not certain. The CDR3 has 14 amino acids. CDR1 and CDR2 (germline): SGDLS, YYNGEE. The V end was cut by 0 bases, the J end by 8 bases, with 14 bases between.

This clone was seen only a few times. The chain recombines TRBV9 with TRBJ1-1; TRBD1 aligns across 7 bases. The germline V gene has CDR1 SGDLS and CDR2 YYNGEE. After removal of 0 bases from V and 4 bases from J, the junction contained 3 bases not matched to a gene. This CDR3 spans 14 amino acids. The DNA of the CDR3 is TGTGCCAGCAGCGTAGTTCCAGGGGGCACTGAAGCTTTCTTT. Translated, it gives CASSVVPGGTEAFF.

This chain links TRBV6-5 with TRBJ2-2, with TRBD2 identical over 10 bases. The CDR3 totals 16 residues. In germline, CDR1 is MNHEY, CDR2 SVGAGI. The J segment lost 3 bases and the V segment lost 4 bases, leaving 5 bases of the junction unmatched. CDR3 loop: CASSLTSGYHTGELFF. In nucleotides, the CDR3 is TGTGCCAGCAGTTTGACTAGCGGGTATCACACCGGGGAGCTGTTTTTT.

The V call is TRBV5-4, the J call TRBJ2-7; 11 bases line up with TRBD2. This CDR3 is built from 14 residues. The germline V gene encodes CDR1 SGHNT and CDR2 YYREEE (reference sequence). Unmatched junction bases numbered 3, after V lost 4 bases and J lost 3 bases. CDR3 DNA sequence: TGTGCCAGCAGCCCTAGCGGGGGGTACTACGAGCAGTACTTC. It is translated as CASSPSGGYYEQYF.

The CDR3 DNA reads TGTGCCAGCAGTTTGGGACTAGGAAGGGATACGCAGTATTTT. Its translation: CASSLGLGRDTQYF. J is TRBJ2-3 and V is TRBV28; 8 nucleotides match TRBD2. This CDR3 is built from 14 residues. The V and J ends lost 3 bases and 6 bases, in that order; junction bases with no gene match: 5. Germline CDR1 MDHEN, CDR2 SYDVKM.

The chain employs TRBV2 and TRBJ1-4; 10 bases agree with TRBD1. Trimming cost V 3 bases and J 7 bases; bases outside gene matches: 8. This CDR3 region has 16 residues. Germline CDR1 and CDR2: SNHLY and FYNNEI. CDR3 in amino acids: CASSDGTGAGGEKLFF. The DNA of the CDR3 is TGTGCCAGCAGTGATGGGACAGGGGCGGGAGGTGAAAAACTGTTTTTT. Complete variable domain (other parts from reference TRBV2 and TRBJ1-4): EPEVTQTPSHQVTQMGQEVILRCVPISNHLYFYWYRQILGQKVEFLVSFYNNEISEKSEIFDDQFSVERPDGSNFTLKIRSTKLEDSAMYFCASSDGTGAGGEKLFFGSGTQLSVL.

The genes are TRBV5-6 and TRBJ2-7; 7 bases are a match to TRBD1. J lost 3 bases, V lost 3 bases, and 9 bases had no gene match. Germline V lookup: CDR1 SGHDT, CDR2 YYEEEE. This CDR3 is built from 15 residues. The CDR3, as DNA: TGTGCCAGCAGCTCAACAGGGGCCGGTAGCTACGAGCAGTACTTC. Translating it yields CASSSTGAGSYEQYF.